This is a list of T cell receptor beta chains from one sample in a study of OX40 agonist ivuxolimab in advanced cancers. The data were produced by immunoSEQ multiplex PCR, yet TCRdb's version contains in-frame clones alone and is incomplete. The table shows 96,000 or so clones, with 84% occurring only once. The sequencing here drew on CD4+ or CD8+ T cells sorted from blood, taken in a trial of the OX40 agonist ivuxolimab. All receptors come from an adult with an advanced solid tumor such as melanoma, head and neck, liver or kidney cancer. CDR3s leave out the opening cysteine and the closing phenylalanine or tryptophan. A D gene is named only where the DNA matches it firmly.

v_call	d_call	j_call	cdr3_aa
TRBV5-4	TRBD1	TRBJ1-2	ASSPGQGGRGVYGYT
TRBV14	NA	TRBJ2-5	ASSHPDTVTLETQY
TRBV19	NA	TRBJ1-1	ASSIRGRTEAF
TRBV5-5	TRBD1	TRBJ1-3	ASSFDWTGGNTIY
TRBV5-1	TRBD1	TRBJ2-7	ASSSGTGGTLTYEQY
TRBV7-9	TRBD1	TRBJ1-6	ASSFGQGGSPLH
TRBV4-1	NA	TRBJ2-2	ASSQEAGELF
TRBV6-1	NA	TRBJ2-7	ASSARGWANEQY
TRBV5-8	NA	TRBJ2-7	ASSFRGEQY
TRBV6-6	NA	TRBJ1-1	ASSGPGGGAF
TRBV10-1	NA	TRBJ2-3	ASSRDHYTTDTQY
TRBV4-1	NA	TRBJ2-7	ASSPLPADEQY
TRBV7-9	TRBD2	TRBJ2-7	ASSPGLAAFYEQY
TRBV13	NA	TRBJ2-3	ASSLVAGQRADTQY
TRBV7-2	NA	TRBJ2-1	ASSPPGDYNEQF
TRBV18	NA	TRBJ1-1	ASSPAGLNTEAF
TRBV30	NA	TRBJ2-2	AWRKRPEAGELF
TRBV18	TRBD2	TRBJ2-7	ASSPLPGTSGRFRNEQY
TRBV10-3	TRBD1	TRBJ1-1	AISEERTGRTGNTEAF
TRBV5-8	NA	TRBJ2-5	ASRQTAGAAETQY
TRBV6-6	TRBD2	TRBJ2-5	ASMLAGYEETQY
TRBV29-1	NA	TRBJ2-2	SVENGGLNTGELF
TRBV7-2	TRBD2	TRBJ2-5	ASSFSSGQETQY
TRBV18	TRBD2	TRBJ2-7	ASSPSPGGIYEQY
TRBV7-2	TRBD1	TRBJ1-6	ASRGQGLGSPLH
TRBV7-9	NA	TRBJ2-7	ASSARLGGEQY
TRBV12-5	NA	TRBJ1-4	ASGLELGEKLF
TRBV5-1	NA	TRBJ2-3	ASSYGGTSTDTQY
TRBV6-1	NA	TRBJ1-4	ASTPAGGSGEKLF
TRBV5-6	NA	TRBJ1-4	ASSLKALGGEKLF
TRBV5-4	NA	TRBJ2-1	ASSLDGSYNEQF
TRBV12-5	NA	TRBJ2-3	ASGLVEADTQY
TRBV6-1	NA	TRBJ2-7	ASSERERRASEQY
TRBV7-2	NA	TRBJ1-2	ASSLGGAGYT
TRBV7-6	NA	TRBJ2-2	ASSPYGPRNTGELF
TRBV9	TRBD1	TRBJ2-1	ASSRQGARNEQF
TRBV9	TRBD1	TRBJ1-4	ASSGGQGPNEKLF
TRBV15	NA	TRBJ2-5	ATSRDGGISGETQY
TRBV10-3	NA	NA	AIGVPMSEQY
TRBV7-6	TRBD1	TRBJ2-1	ASSLDYRGNEQF
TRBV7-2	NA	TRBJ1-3	ASSLIGTNSGNTIY
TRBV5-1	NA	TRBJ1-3	ASSPGAGTHSGNTIY
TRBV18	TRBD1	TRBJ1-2	ASSPAGGQNYGYT
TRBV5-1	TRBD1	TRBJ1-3	ASSGQGPGNTIY
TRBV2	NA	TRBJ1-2	ARRASSYGYT
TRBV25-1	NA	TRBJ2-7	ASSDTDHFNYEQY
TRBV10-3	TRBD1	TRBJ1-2	AISETGGHGYT
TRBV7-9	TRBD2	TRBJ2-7	ASSLDGTSGAFSYEQY
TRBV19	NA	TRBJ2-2	ASSMATNTGELF
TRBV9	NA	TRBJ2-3	ASSVASVTDTQY
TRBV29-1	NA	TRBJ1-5	SARGGNNQPQH
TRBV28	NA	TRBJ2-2	ASRHAPGELF
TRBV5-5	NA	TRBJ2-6	ASSLARGSGANVLT
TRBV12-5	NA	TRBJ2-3	ASGLGGTLDTQY
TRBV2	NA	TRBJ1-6	ASSGQPGPRTPLH
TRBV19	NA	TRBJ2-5	ASDDWRDTKGFAQY
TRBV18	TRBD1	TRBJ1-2	ASSPDRGVNYGYT
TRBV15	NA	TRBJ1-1	ATSGTGGTEAF
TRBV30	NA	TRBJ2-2	AWSDIQGRTGELF
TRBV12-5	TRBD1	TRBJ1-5	ASGLDRGNQPQH